The source of this TCR beta chain is a study of radiotherapy plus CTLA-4 blockade in lung cancer. Whole-study context: Disease control reached approximately 30%, with objective responses in 15% to 20%.

Germline V gene data show CDR1 as SQVTM and CDR2 as ANQGSEA. The CDR3 totals 13 residues. Trimming removed 5 bases from V and 4 bases from J, with 14 bases in between. Concerning this clone: The antigen is not known.

Generated by immunoSEQ multiplex PCR, the TCRdb table keeps only in-frame clones and is missing some. Among 40,000 or so clones listed, 70% to 90% were seen once. Findings and caveats of the study: Blood-borne expansion of tumor-derived TCR clones followed radiotherapy plus ipilimumab.

Patients had chemo-refractory metastatic non-small-cell lung cancer and received focal radiation plus CTLA-4 blockade that used ipilimumab. Specimen: peripheral blood, collected from a patient treated with radiotherapy plus ipilimumab. The receptor was isolated from a human donor with non-small cell lung cancer whose response to radiotherapy plus ipilimumab could not be evaluated. V usage is TRBV29-1 and J usage is TRBJ1-2; the D gene is possibly TRBD1 (6 bases). The CDR3 protein is CSVTRGPGYGYTF. The CDR3 DNA reads as TGCAGCGTTACCAGGGGCCCCGGCTATGGCTACACCTTC.